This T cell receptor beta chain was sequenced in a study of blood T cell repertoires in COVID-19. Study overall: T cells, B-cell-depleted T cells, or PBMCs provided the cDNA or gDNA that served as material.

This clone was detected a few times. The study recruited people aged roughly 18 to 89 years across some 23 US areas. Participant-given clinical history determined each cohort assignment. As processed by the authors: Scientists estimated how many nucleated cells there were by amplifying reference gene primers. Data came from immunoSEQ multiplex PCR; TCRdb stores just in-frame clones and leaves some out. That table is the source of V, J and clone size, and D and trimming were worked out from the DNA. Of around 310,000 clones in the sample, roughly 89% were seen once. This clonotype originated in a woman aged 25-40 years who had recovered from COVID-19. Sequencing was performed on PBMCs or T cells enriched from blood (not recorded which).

The CDR3 spells CASSLESYTEAFF. CDR3 nucleotides: TGTGCCAGCAGCTTAGAGTCCTACACTGAAGCTTTCTTT. The V call is TRBV11-3, the J call TRBJ1-1; D is undetermined. Germline V gives CDR1 SGHNT, CDR2 YENEEA. Trimming took off 0 bases at V and 3 bases at J, with 5 bases between the two ends. The CDR3 is 13 residues long.